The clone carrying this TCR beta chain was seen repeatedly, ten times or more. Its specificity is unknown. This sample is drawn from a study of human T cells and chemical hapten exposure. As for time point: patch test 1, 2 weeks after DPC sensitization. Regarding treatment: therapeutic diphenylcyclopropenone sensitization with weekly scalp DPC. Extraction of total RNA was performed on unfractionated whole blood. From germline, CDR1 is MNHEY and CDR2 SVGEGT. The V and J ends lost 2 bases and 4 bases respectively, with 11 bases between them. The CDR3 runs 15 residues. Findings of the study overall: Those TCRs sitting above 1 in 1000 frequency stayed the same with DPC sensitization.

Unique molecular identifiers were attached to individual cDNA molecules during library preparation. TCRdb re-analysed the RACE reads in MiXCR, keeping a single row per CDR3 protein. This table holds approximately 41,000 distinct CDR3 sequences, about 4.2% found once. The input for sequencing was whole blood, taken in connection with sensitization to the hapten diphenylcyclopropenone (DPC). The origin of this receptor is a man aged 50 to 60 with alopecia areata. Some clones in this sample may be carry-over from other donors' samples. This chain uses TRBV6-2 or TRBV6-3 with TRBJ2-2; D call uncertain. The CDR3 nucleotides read TGTGCCAGCAGTTACGACAAACTGATCACCGGGGAGCTGTTTTTT. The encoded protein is CASSYDKLITGELFF.